The clone carrying this T cell receptor (beta chain) was detected only a few times. The antigen is not known. This sample was included in a study of early T cells in non-severe SARS-CoV-2 infection. Broader study findings: VDJdb-based matching was biased toward anti-spike CD8 responses and missed private and CD4 specificities.

Germline V gene lookup returns CDR1 SGHRS and CDR2 YFSETQ. J gave up 3 bases and V 2 bases, and 8 bases lay outside the gene matches. This CDR3 spans 15 amino acids. Attached unique molecular identifiers marked individual cDNA molecules. TCRdb re-derived calls from the 5' RACE reads in MiXCR, one entry per CDR3 protein. The table has tens of thousands of distinct CDR3 sequences, 6.2% seen once. This chain links TRBV5-1 with TRBJ2-7, with 7 positions matching TRBD1. This clonotype originated in an adult who was a healthcare worker with PCR-confirmed SARS-CoV-2 infection or an uninfected control (not recorded which). Material: whole blood. The CDR3 nucleotides read TGCGCCAGCAGCTTTACCCCAGGGGGAAACTACGAGCAGTACTTC. Protein sequence: CASSFTPGGNYEQYF.